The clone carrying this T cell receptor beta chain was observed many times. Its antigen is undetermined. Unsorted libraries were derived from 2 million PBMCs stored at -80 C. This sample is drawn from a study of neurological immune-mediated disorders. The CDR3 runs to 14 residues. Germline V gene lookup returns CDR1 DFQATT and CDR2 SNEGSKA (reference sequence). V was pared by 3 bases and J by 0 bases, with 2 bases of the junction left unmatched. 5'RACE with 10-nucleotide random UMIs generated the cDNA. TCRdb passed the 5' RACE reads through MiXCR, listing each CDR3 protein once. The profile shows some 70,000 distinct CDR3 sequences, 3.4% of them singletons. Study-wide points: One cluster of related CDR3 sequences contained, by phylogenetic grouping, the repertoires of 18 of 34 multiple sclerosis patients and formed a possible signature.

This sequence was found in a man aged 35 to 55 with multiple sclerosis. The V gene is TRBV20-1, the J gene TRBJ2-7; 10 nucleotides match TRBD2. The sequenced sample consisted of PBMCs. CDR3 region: CSASLAGVSYEQYF. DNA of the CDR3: TGCAGTGCTAGCCTAGCGGGGGTCTCCTACGAGCAGTACTTC.